These 20 T cell receptor beta chains came from one sample sequenced in a study of blood T cell repertoires in COVID-19 (dated by TCRdb to 2018 to 2021). The library was prepared using the immunoSEQ multiplex PCR assay. TCRdb holds this immuneACCESS table with in-frame rearrangements only. Some clones are missing; in checked studies, unresolved V genes explain under half, and the rest has no known cause. This sample has 190,000 or so clones in its table, and roughly 89% of those were observed once. In total, the top ten clones hold approximately 6.7% of the sample. Material for sequencing was peripheral blood. These receptors all come from a man aged 40-49 years with acute or convalescent COVID-19.

This chain links TRBV6-5 with TRBJ1-5; 9 bases agree with TRBD1. Germline loops: CDR1 MNHEY, CDR2 SVGAGI. Losses at the gene ends were 5 bases for V and 4 bases for J; bases not matched to a gene: 6. This CDR3 is 15 amino acids long. The CDR3 DNA reads TGTGCCAGCAGTACCTCCGGGACAGGGAATCAGCCCCAGCATTTT. This codes for CASSTSGTGNQPQHF.

V and J are TRBV7-2 and TRBJ1-3; 7 positions agree with TRBD1. The CDR3 length is 15 residues. In germline, CDR1 is SGHTA, CDR2 FQGNSA. J was trimmed by 9 bases and V by 4 bases; bases with no gene match: 12. CDR3 sequence reads: CASSYRQGGVGTIYF. The CDR3 DNA sequence: TGTGCCAGCAGCTACCGACAGGGCGGGGTCGGCACCATATATTTT.

The V and J genes are TRBV4-2 and TRBJ2-7, with a tentative D call TRBD2 (6 bases). V shed 0 bases and J shed 6 bases, with 21 bases lying between them. The germline gives CDR1 LGHNA, CDR2 YNFKEQ. The length of the CDR3 is 17 residues. Here the CDR3 reads CASSQDFGSTSASEQYF. In nucleotides, the CDR3 is TGTGCCAGCAGCCAAGATTTCGGGTCGACTAGTGCGTCCGAGCAGTACTTC.

In this sample, this clone turned up once. The genes are TRBV7-9 and TRBJ2-3; 7 nucleotides line up with TRBD1. The CDR3 is 17 residues long. Per germline, CDR1 SEHNR and CDR2 FQNEAQ (reference sequence). V lost 4 bases and J lost 2; bases outside the gene matches: 12. In DNA form, the CDR3 reads TGTGCCAGCAGCTCGAGCTACAGGGGTGTAGACACAGATACGCAGTATTTT. It translates to CASSSSYRGVDTDTQYF.

The chain is built from TRBV10-3 and TRBJ1-5; D is perhaps TRBD1 (6 bases). Trimming cost V 6 bases and J 3 bases, with 18 bases left between them. The CDR3 covers 16 residues. CDR1 is ENHRY, CDR2 SYGVKD, per germline. The CDR3 region has the DNA TGTGCCATCAGCCCACAGGGAGATGACGCCAATCAGCCCCAGCATTTT. Amino acid sequence: CAISPQGDDANQPQHF.

The chain employs TRBV7-2 and TRBJ2-2; TRBD2 aligns across 10 bases. The CDR3 is 15 amino acids. V was clipped by 5 bases and J by 9 bases; unmatched bases: 9. From germline, CDR1 is SGHTA and CDR2 FQGNSA. Written as DNA, the CDR3 is TGTGCCAGCAGCCCGAGCAGCGGGGGGGCCCGGGAGCTGTTTTTT. Translating it yields CASSPSSGGARELFF.

The rearrangement links TRBV27 to TRBJ1-4; D is possibly TRBD1 (6 bases). Germline lookup yields CDR1 MNHEY and CDR2 SMNVEV (reference sequence). V shed 3 bases and J shed 4 bases, with 9 bases lying between them. The CDR3 is made up of 14 amino acids. The DNA of the CDR3 is TGTGCCAGCAGTTTTACAGGGCTTAATGAAAAACTGTTTTTT. This translates into CASSFTGLNEKLFF.

The chain has TRBV12-5 and TRBJ1-2; D not resolved. The CDR3 extends over 14 amino acids. V was pared by 1 base and J by 6 bases, with 12 bases between. Germline CDR1 LGHNT, CDR2 FRNRAP. The CDR3 DNA is TGTGCTAGTGGTTTGGAGCCCGGAGGTAATGGCTACACCTTC. Its translation is CASGLEPGGNGYTF.

V gene TRBV6-1 combines with J gene TRBJ2-7; D is possibly TRBD1 (5 bases). Trimming took off 0 bases at V and 2 bases at J, with 11 bases between the two ends. The CDR3 has 15 amino acids. CDR1 is MNHNS and CDR2 is SASEGT in the germline V gene. This CDR3 reads CASSEAPGFPYEQYF. CDR3 DNA: TGTGCCAGCAGTGAAGCCCCAGGGTTCCCCTACGAGCAGTACTTC.

This chain uses TRBV6-5 with TRBJ2-2; D gene uncertain. Germline assignment: CDR1 MNHEY and CDR2 SVGAGI. This CDR3 has 13 residues. V dropped 4 bases and J dropped 6 bases, with 9 bases sitting between them. The CDR3 loop reads CASSFQDAGELFF. The CDR3 DNA sequence: TGTGCCAGCAGTTTTCAGGATGCCGGGGAGCTGTTTTTT.

This clone appeared a single time. The gene calls are TRBV5-5 and TRBJ2-1; perhaps TRBD2 as D (5 bases). The CDR3 totals 14 residues. V was pared by 0 bases and J by 7 bases, with 11 bases between. The V gene's germline CDR1 is SGHKS and CDR2 YYEKEE (reference sequence). CDR3 coding DNA: TGTGCCAGCAGCTTGGGAGGGAATAGGAATGAGCAGTTCTTC. Its translation is CASSLGGNRNEQFF.

This clone has only one observation. This rearrangement joins TRBV9 to TRBJ2-2; D might be TRBD2 (6 bases). Trimming pared 1 base from V and 5 bases from J, leaving 12 bases between. Germline CDR1 SGDLS, CDR2 YYNGEE. This CDR3 contains 15 residues. The CDR3 loop reads CASSVSGGDTGELFF. CDR3 bases: TGTGCCAGCAGCGTATCCGGGGGAGATACCGGGGAGCTGTTTTTT.

This clone has just one count. The genes are TRBV27 and TRBJ2-7; 9 nucleotides agree with TRBD1. This CDR3 has 14 residues. Trimming cost V 8 bases and J 7 bases; bases outside gene matches: 12. In germline, CDR1 is MNHEY, CDR2 SMNVEV (reference sequence). CDR3 sequence (DNA): TGTGCCAGCGGAGGACAGGGGCCACTTAAGGAGCAGTACTTC. It codes for CASGGQGPLKEQYF.

This rearrangement joins TRBV27 to TRBJ1-2, with 8 bases fitting TRBD1. The V segment lost 3 bases and the J segment 0 bases; nucleotides outside the gene matches: 3. Germline CDR1 MNHEY, CDR2 SMNVEV (reference sequence). The CDR3 has 15 residues. The CDR3 protein is CASSFRTGSNYGYTF. The CDR3 region has the DNA TGTGCCAGCAGTTTCCGGACAGGGTCTAACTATGGCTACACCTTC.

The genes are TRBV12-3 or TRBV12-4 and TRBJ1-2; a weak D match, TRBD1 (5 bases). The CDR3 has 13 residues. Trimming took off 2 bases at V and 3 bases at J, with 7 bases between the two ends. This chain's CDR3 is CASSLQGYYGYTF. CDR3 DNA: TGTGCCAGCAGTTTACAGGGATACTATGGCTACACCTTC.

The V gene is TRBV5-6, the J gene TRBJ1-3; D not resolved. Germline-derived CDR1 and CDR2 are SGHDT and YYEEEE. This CDR3 is 14 amino acids long. V lost 2 bases and J lost 0, with 6 bases in between. The CDR3 here is CASSFRYSGNTIYF. CDR3 DNA: TGTGCCAGCAGCTTCCGCTACTCTGGAAACACCATATATTTT.

CDR3 sequence: CASSLFGTAEETQYF. In nucleotides, the CDR3 is TGCGCCAGCAGCTTGTTTGGGACAGCTGAAGAGACCCAGTACTTC. The rearrangement uses TRBV5-1 and TRBJ2-5; 7 bases line up with TRBD1. The CDR3 totals 15 residues. V trimming: 1 base; J trimming: 3 bases; junction bases outside the gene matches: 6. CDR1 is SGHRS, CDR2 YFSETQ, per germline.

V is TRBV7-2 and J is TRBJ2-3, with TRBD1 matching over 8 bases. The CDR3 contains 15 residues. Germline CDR1 SGHTA, CDR2 FQGNSA. J gave up 7 bases and V 5 bases, and 11 bases lay outside the gene matches. The CDR3: CASSPGDRSTNTQYF. In DNA form, the CDR3 reads TGTGCCAGCAGCCCCGGGGACAGGTCCACGAATACGCAGTATTTT.

The chain joins TRBV4-3 to TRBJ2-7, with D possibly TRBD1 on 6 matching bases. The germline V gene has CDR1 LGHNA and CDR2 YSLEER. The V and J ends lost 0 bases and 6 bases respectively, with 12 bases between them. The CDR3 runs to 14 residues. CDR3 in amino acids: CASSQDLGAREQYF. DNA for the CDR3: TGCGCCAGCAGCCAAGATTTGGGGGCCCGCGAGCAGTACTTC.

Only a few counts were recorded for this clone. For the CDR3, the DNA is TGTGCCACCAGCAGAGTGTTGACTAGCGGGGGCGAGCAGTACTTC. This encodes CATSRVLTSGGEQYF. This sequence joins TRBV15 and TRBJ2-7; the match to TRBD2 covers 12 bases. The CDR3 sequence is 15 residues long. V lost 1 base and J lost 6; bases outside the gene matches: 4. Germline values: CDR1 LNHNV, CDR2 YYDKDF (reference sequence).